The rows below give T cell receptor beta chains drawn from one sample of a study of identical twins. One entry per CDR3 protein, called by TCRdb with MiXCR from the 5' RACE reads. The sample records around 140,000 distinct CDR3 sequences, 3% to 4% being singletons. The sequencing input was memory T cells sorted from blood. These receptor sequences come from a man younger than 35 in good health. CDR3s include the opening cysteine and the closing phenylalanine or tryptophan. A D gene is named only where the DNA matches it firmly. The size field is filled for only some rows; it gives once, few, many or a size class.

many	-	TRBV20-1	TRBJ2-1	CSAGAGSYNEQFF	TGCAGTGCTGGGGCTGGCTCCTACAATGAGCAGTTCTTC
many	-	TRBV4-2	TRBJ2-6	CASSQVGSGANVLTF	TGTGCCAGCAGCCAAGTCGGTTCTGGGGCCAACGTCCTGACTTTC
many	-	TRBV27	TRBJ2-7	CASRGTSTYEQYF	TGTGCCAGCAGGGGGACCTCCACCTACGAGCAGTACTTC
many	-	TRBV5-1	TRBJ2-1	CASSLDSPYNEQFF	TGCGCCAGCAGCTTGGACAGCCCATACAATGAGCAGTTCTTC
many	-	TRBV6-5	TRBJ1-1	CASSYQVRGGVNTEAFF	TGTGCCAGCAGTTACCAGGTACGCGGCGGAGTAAACACTGAAGCTTTCTTT
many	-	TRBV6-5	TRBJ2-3	CASRSSMDTQYF	TGTGCCAGCAGATCTTCGATGGATACGCAGTATTTT
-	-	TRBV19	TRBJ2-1	CASNEAADNEQFF	TGTGCCAGTAACGAGGCAGCTGACAATGAGCAGTTCTTC
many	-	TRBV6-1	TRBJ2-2	CASRIPGGAGGELFF	TGTGCCAGCAGAATACCGGGGGGCGCAGGCGGGGAGCTGTTTTTT
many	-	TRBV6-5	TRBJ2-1	CASSSQGPSSYNEQFF	TGTGCCAGCAGTTCCCAGGGCCCCAGCTCCTACAATGAGCAGTTCTTC
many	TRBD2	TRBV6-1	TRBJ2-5	CATHGGGPRETQYF	TGTGCCACCCACGGGGGAGGGCCGAGGGAGACCCAGTACTTC
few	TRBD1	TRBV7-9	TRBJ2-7	CASSLNRDRAYF	TGTGCCAGCAGCCTAAACCGGGACAGGGCGTACTTC